These 11 T cell receptor beta chains came from one sample sequenced in a study of CD4 T cells in relation to SARS-CoV-2 and coronaviruses. CD4+ T cells from unexposed donors were obtained before the COVID-19 pandemic (2011-2018). CD4+ T cells were isolated from the cells after around 11 days of culture. Method: immunoSEQ multiplex PCR; TCRdb's copy keeps in-frame clones and lacks some. The sample contains roughly 31,000 clones, less than 80% of which appear only once. Their antigens are not known. Sequencing used CD4+ T cells from PBMCs, cultured in vitro. Source of these receptors: a human donor in good health.

V and J are TRBV10-2 and TRBJ1-1; D is possibly TRBD1 (5 bases). CDR1 is WSHSY, CDR2 SAAADI, per germline. The germline V and J ends were trimmed by 8 bases and 2 bases, with 24 bases remaining between them. The CDR3 runs 17 residues. As DNA, the CDR3 is TGCGCCAGCCTCAGTCTCTGGGTTTTGGGGGAAAACACTGAAGCTTTCTTT. Amino acids: CASLSLWVLGENTEAFF.

The chain recombines TRBV4-2 with TRBJ1-1; TRBD1 matches at 9 bases. Germline trimming cut 5 bases from V and 4 bases from J; bases unmatched to any gene: 8. Germline loops: CDR1 LGHNA, CDR2 YNFKEQ. This CDR3 is 15 amino acids long. The CDR3 nucleotides read TGTGCCAGCAGCACGGGACAGGGCTTGGGCACTGAAGCTTTCTTT. Translated, it gives CASSTGQGLGTEAFF.

This rearrangement joins TRBV6-5 to TRBJ2-7, with D maybe TRBD1 (6 bases). Germline V lookup: CDR1 MNHEY, CDR2 SVGAGI. The CDR3 contains 15 residues. Trimming removed 2 bases from V and 2 bases from J, with 13 bases in between. The CDR3 region is CASSYGTPLPYEQYF. The CDR3 nucleotides read TGTGCCAGCAGTTACGGGACACCCTTACCCTACGAGCAGTACTTC.

This chain connects TRBV24-1 to TRBJ1-2, with D perhaps TRBD1 (6 bases). Trimming removed 9 bases at V and 2 bases at J, with 15 bases between. Germline CDR1 is KGHDR and CDR2 is SFDVKD. CDR3 length equals 14 residues. CDR3 nucleotide sequence: TGTGCCACCTCGGCATCGGACAGAAACTATGGCTACACCTTC. Translating it yields CATSASDRNYGYTF.

This clone was detected only a few times. V is TRBV27 and J is TRBJ1-2; 7 bases are a match to TRBD1. This CDR3 spans 17 amino acids. Germline assignment: CDR1 MNHEY and CDR2 SMNVEV (reference sequence). V trimming: 5 bases; J trimming: 5 bases; junction bases outside the gene matches: 17. CDR3 bases: TGTGCCAGCAGTCCTAGACTAGCCGAGACAGGGTATTATGGCTACACCTTC. It translates to CASSPRLAETGYYGYTF.

This chain links TRBV7-9 with TRBJ2-5; D unresolved. In germline, CDR1 is SEHNR, CDR2 FQNEAQ (reference sequence). The CDR3 sequence is 11 residues long. The germline V and J ends were trimmed by 4 bases and 4 bases, with 4 bases remaining between them. DNA for the CDR3: TGTGCCAGCAGCTCCCGAGAGACCCAGTACTTC. Translating gives CASSSRETQYF.

The count of this clone is one. The V and J genes are TRBV5-6 and TRBJ2-2, with D tentatively TRBD1 (6 bases). Germline V lookup: CDR1 SGHDT, CDR2 YYEEEE. CDR3 size: 14 residues. Trimming shortened V by 3 bases and J by 4 bases, and 10 bases separated the two germline ends. CDR3 DNA sequence: TGTGCCAGCAGCTCCCCGACAGGCACCGGGGAGCTGTTTTTT. It encodes CASSSPTGTGELFF.

This CDR3 is CASSLVPGAGGNEQFF. CDR3 nucleotide sequence: TGCGCCAGCAGCTTGGTTCCAGGGGCTGGTGGAAATGAGCAGTTCTTC. The chain is built from TRBV5-1 and TRBJ2-1, with D tentatively TRBD1 (6 bases). CDR1 is SGHRS and CDR2 is YFSETQ in the germline V gene. The ends were cut back, 0 bases at V and 7 bases at J, with 17 bases in the middle. The CDR3 has 16 amino acids. The complete variable domain, with remaining parts taken from reference TRBV5-1 and TRBJ2-1, reads KAGVTQTPRYLIKTRGQQVTLSCSPISGHRSVSWYQQTPGQGLQFLFEYFSETQRNKGNFPGRFSGRQFSNSRSEMNVSTLELGDSALYLCASSLVPGAGGNEQFFGPGTRLTVL.

J is TRBJ1-6 and V is TRBV12-3 or TRBV12-4, with D unresolved. The CDR3 contains 12 residues. V lost 3 bases to trimming and J lost 10 bases, with 7 bases between them. The DNA for the CDR3 is TGTGCCAGCAGTTTTGCGAGGTCACCCCTCCACTTT. It translates to CASSFARSPLHF.

The rearrangement uses TRBV6-5 and TRBJ1-1, with D uncertain. The CDR3 contains 12 residues. Germline CDR1 and CDR2: MNHEY and SVGAGI. The V end lost 5 bases, the J end lost 1 base, and 5 bases lay between the germline ends. CDR3 in amino acids: CASSHKNTEAFF. The CDR3 nucleotides read TGTGCCAGCAGTCACAAGAACACTGAAGCTTTCTTT.

The V call is TRBV1, the J call TRBJ1-3. TRBV1 is labeled a pseudogene. The CDR3 covers 19 residues. The CDR3 loop is CTSSRKGPGRSSSGNTIYF. The CDR3 nucleotides read TGCACCAGCAGCCGAAAGGGACCGGGACGCAGTAGCTCTGGAAACACCATATATTTT.